One sample yielded the 17 T cell receptor beta chains listed below, sequenced in a study of blood T cell repertoires in COVID-19. TCRdb's copy holds only in-frame clones and misses some; the assay was immunoSEQ multiplex PCR. The sample carries over 55,000 clones, around 90% recorded once. Sequences were obtained from peripheral blood. These TCRs come from a human donor in a cohort sampled during active COVID-19.

The chain has TRBV6-4 and TRBJ2-3, with 8 bases identical to TRBD2. The germline V gene has CDR1 MRHNA and CDR2 SNTAGT. Losses at the gene ends were 2 bases for V and 4 bases for J; bases not matched to a gene: 5. This CDR3 is built from 15 residues. In DNA form, the CDR3 reads TGTGCCAGCAGTGACGGAACTAGCGGTTCAGATACGCAGTATTTT. It is translated as CASSDGTSGSDTQYF.

This clone was picked up a small number of times. The genes are TRBV5-1 and TRBJ1-1; D may be TRBD1 (5 bases). V lost 2 bases, J lost 4 bases, and 18 bases lay in between. The CDR3 contains 16 residues. Germline V gives CDR1 SGHRS, CDR2 YFSETQ. The CDR3 DNA reads TGCGCCAGCAGCTTTTGGCAGGGTGATTTGCCCACTGAAGCTTTCTTT. The encoded protein is CASSFWQGDLPTEAFF.

This clone was seen more than once but under ten times. This rearrangement joins TRBV19 to TRBJ2-7; 13 nucleotides align to TRBD2. The CDR3 sequence is 15 residues long. The germline CDR1 and CDR2 sequences are LNHDA and SQIVND (reference sequence). The V segment lost 3 bases and the J segment 2 bases; nucleotides outside the gene matches: 1. CDR3 in amino acids: CASSITSGGAYEQYF. Here the CDR3 DNA reads TGTGCCAGTAGTATTACTAGCGGGGGGGCCTACGAGCAGTACTTC.

The chain joins TRBV9 to TRBJ1-2; D is unresolved. Germline V gene data show CDR1 as SGDLS and CDR2 as YYNGEE. The CDR3 runs 12 residues. Trimming stripped 1 base from V and 4 bases from J, with 5 bases between. CDR3 residues: CASSVYSYGYTF. As DNA, the CDR3 is TGTGCCAGCAGCGTATATAGCTATGGCTACACCTTC.

The J gene is TRBJ2-1, the V gene TRBV5-1; 14 bases fit TRBD2. The CDR3 is 16 residues long. Trimming removed 0 bases from V and 9 bases from J; junction bases left unmatched: 5. Germline-derived CDR1 and CDR2 are SGHRS and YFSETQ. The CDR3 here is CASSLETSGGAGEQFF. CDR3 nucleotides: TGCGCCAGCAGCTTGGAGACTAGCGGGGGGGCCGGTGAGCAGTTCTTC. Together with reference TRBV5-1 and TRBJ2-1, the CDR3 gives the full variable domain: KAGVTQTPRYLIKTRGQQVTLSCSPISGHRSVSWYQQTPGQGLQFLFEYFSETQRNKGNFPGRFSGRQFSNSRSEMNVSTLELGDSALYLCASSLETSGGAGEQFFGPGTRLTVL.

This chain links TRBV11-2 with TRBJ2-7; perhaps TRBD1 as D (7 bases). V was trimmed by 1 base and J by 3 bases, leaving 13 bases between them. The CDR3 sequence is 15 residues long. The germline CDR1 and CDR2 sequences are SGHAT and FQNNGV. CDR3 amino acids: CASSLAPRDSYEQYF. The CDR3 coding sequence is TGTGCCAGCAGCTTAGCCCCGCGGGACAGCTACGAGCAGTACTTC.

This chain joins TRBV5-4 and TRBJ2-6; the match to TRBD2 covers 7 bases. CDR1 and CDR2 from the germline V gene are SGHNT and YYREEE (reference sequence). V lost 5 bases, J lost 0 bases, and 14 bases stayed unmatched. This CDR3 spans 19 amino acids. In DNA form, the CDR3 reads TGTGCCAGCAGTGGGGCTTATACGCGGGGGAGCTCTGGGGCCAACGTCCTGACTTTC. This gives the protein CASSGAYTRGSSGANVLTF.

V and J are TRBV11-2 and TRBJ1-2; TRBD1 might be the D (6 bases). CDR1 SGHAT and CDR2 FQNNGV come from the germline V gene. CDR3 length: 14 amino acids. Trimming removed 5 bases at V and 3 bases at J, with 13 bases between. The CDR3 loop is CASSQSRGDYGYTF. The CDR3 nucleotides read TGTGCCAGCAGCCAGTCCAGGGGTGACTATGGCTACACCTTC.

The chain has TRBV4-1 and TRBJ2-7; the match to TRBD1 covers 9 bases. This CDR3 has 15 amino acids. The germline V gene has CDR1 MGHRA and CDR2 YSYEKL. The ends lost 1 base at V and 3 bases at J; junction bases unmatched: 4. CDR3: CASSQGDRVFYEQYF. For the CDR3, the DNA is TGCGCCAGCAGCCAAGGGGACAGGGTTTTCTACGAGCAGTACTTC.

This chain connects TRBV29-1 to TRBJ1-2; 8 bases are shared with TRBD1. Germline CDR1 reads SQVTM; CDR2 reads ANQGSEA. This CDR3 contains 11 residues. The V segment lost 4 bases and the J segment 8 bases; nucleotides outside the gene matches: 3. CDR3 DNA: TGCAGCGTTGGGACAGGGACCGGCTACACCTTC. It yields the protein CSVGTGTGYTF. Filled out from reference TRBV29-1 and TRBJ1-2, the complete variable domain reads SAVISQKPSRDICQRGTSLTIQCQVDSQVTMMFWYRQQPGQSLTLIATANQGSEATYESGFVIDKFPISRPNLTFSTLTVSNMSPEDSSIYLCSVGTGTGYTFGSGTRLTVV.

V gene TRBV9 combines with J gene TRBJ2-7; D uncertain. Germline values: CDR1 SGDLS, CDR2 YYNGEE. The ends were cut back, 0 bases at V and 2 bases at J, with 9 bases in the middle. CDR3 size: 14 residues. The CDR3 is CASSVEPRTYEQYF. CDR3 bases: TGTGCCAGCAGCGTAGAGCCAAGAACCTACGAGCAGTACTTC.

This chain links TRBV6-1 with TRBJ1-6; no reliable D call. The CDR3 is made up of 12 amino acids. V lost 3 bases to trimming and J lost 10 bases, with 7 bases between them. Germline loops: CDR1 MNHNS, CDR2 SASEGT. DNA for the CDR3: TGTGCCAGCAGTGACAGGTGGTCACCCCTCCACTTT. This gives the protein CASSDRWSPLHF.

The rearrangement uses TRBV27 and TRBJ2-7; D is unresolved. There are 13 residues in the CDR3. Trimming cost V 5 bases and J 5 bases, with 13 bases left between them. Germline-derived CDR1 and CDR2 are MNHEY and SMNVEV (reference sequence). The CDR3 reads CASSPSGFHEQYF. DNA for the CDR3: TGTGCCAGCAGTCCCTCCGGGTTCCACGAGCAGTACTTC.

The genes are TRBV19 and TRBJ1-5, with D maybe TRBD1 (5 bases). The germline gives CDR1 LNHDA, CDR2 SQIVND (reference sequence). This CDR3 comprises 16 residues. The V and J ends lost 0 bases and 5 bases respectively, with 14 bases between them. In DNA, the CDR3 is TGTGCCAGTAGTATAGATCTCGGGGGGTCCGATCAGCCCCAGCATTTT. Its protein product is CASSIDLGGSDQPQHF.

Concerning this clone itself: At one of its ends the junction is not consistent with the germline gene, which may arise from a read error. The J gene is TRBJ1-2, the V gene TRBV25-1; 8 nucleotides align to TRBD1. Germline values: CDR1 MGHDK, CDR2 SYGVNS. CDR3 length: 18 residues. The CDR3 is CASSESSGGLWKNYGYTF. The CDR3 DNA follows: TGTGCCAGCAGCGAATCCTCAGGGGGCCTCTGGAAGAACTATGGCTACACCTTC.

V usage is TRBV19 and J usage is TRBJ1-5; 7 bases are shared with TRBD1. The CDR3 extends over 16 amino acids. CDR1 and CDR2 (germline): LNHDA, SQIVND (reference sequence). Germline trimming cut 3 bases from V and 5 bases from J; bases unmatched to any gene: 10. The CDR3 nucleotides are TGTGCCAGTAGTATCTCAGGTCAGGGGGACGATCAGCCCCAGCATTTT. Translation gives CASSISGQGDDQPQHF.

The rearrangement joins TRBV5-1 to TRBJ2-5; 10 nucleotides agree with TRBD2. Germline-derived CDR1 and CDR2 are SGHRS and YFSETQ. V lost 0 bases to trimming and J lost 5 bases; unmatched junction nucleotides: 19. This CDR3 has 20 residues. CDR3 sequence reads: CASSLEGQRGGEYLRETQYF. The DNA for the CDR3 is TGCGCCAGCAGCTTGGAGGGGCAGCGGGGGGGCGAATACCTTCGGGAGACCCAGTACTTC. Full variable domain (missing parts from reference TRBV5-1 and TRBJ2-5): KAGVTQTPRYLIKTRGQQVTLSCSPISGHRSVSWYQQTPGQGLQFLFEYFSETQRNKGNFPGRFSGRQFSNSRSEMNVSTLELGDSALYLCASSLEGQRGGEYLRETQYFGPGTRLLVL.